A single sample is the source of the 26 T cell receptor beta chains below, sequenced in a study of blood T cell repertoires in COVID-19. Here immunoSEQ multiplex PCR was the method, and the copy in TCRdb shows in-frame clones only, minus some. The sample contains about 270,000 clones, about 83% of which appear only once. The sequenced sample was peripheral blood. The receptors stem from a woman aged 50 to 60 who had recovered from COVID-19.

The chain is built from TRBV7-3 and TRBJ2-1; 8 nucleotides line up with TRBD2. The length of the CDR3 is 14 residues. V lost 5 bases, J lost 7 bases, and 7 bases stayed unmatched. The V gene's germline CDR1 is SGHTA and CDR2 FQGTGA. Here the CDR3 DNA reads TGTGCCAGCAGCACTAGCGGAGAGGGGAATGAGCAGTTCTTC. It is translated as CASSTSGEGNEQFF. Full variable domain (outside the CDR3, taken from reference TRBV7-3 and TRBJ2-1): GAGVSQTPSNKVTEKGKYVELRCDPISGHTALYWYRQSLGQGPEFLIYFQGTGAADDSGLPNDRFFAVRPEGSVSTLKIQRTERGDSAVYLCASSTSGEGNEQFFGPGTRLTVL.

This clone has a handful of counts. The chain is built from TRBV27 and TRBJ2-3, with D perhaps matching TRBD2 (6 bases). Looked up from germline, CDR1 is MNHEY and CDR2 is SMNVEV (reference sequence). The CDR3 runs to 15 residues. Trimming pared 6 bases from V and 4 bases from J, leaving 17 bases between. CDR3 region: CASRFGGVSSDTQYF. In DNA, the CDR3 is TGTGCCAGCAGGTTCGGGGGTGTGTCGTCAGATACGCAGTATTTT.

The CDR3 reads CASGNLRGQGGNIQYF. The DNA for the CDR3 is TGTGCCAGCGGAAACCTAAGGGGGCAGGGGGGAAACATTCAGTACTTC. The chain combines TRBV28 with TRBJ2-4; maybe TRBD1 (7 bases). CDR1 and CDR2 (germline): MDHEN, SYDVKM. The CDR3 extends over 16 amino acids. V lost 8 bases to trimming and J lost 6 bases, with 23 bases between them.

The chain employs TRBV27 and TRBJ2-3; a possible D gene is TRBD2 (6 bases). The CDR3 runs 15 residues. Trimming took 2 bases from V and 6 from J, leaving 15 bases between them. The germline CDR1 and CDR2 sequences are MNHEY and SMNVEV (reference sequence). The CDR3 DNA reads TGTGCCAGCAGTTTAACGGCAGGGAGGAAGGATACGCAGTATTTT. It yields the protein CASSLTAGRKDTQYF.

This chain joins TRBV19 and TRBJ1-5; 8 bases align to TRBD1. The length of the CDR3 is 16 residues. The germline gives CDR1 LNHDA, CDR2 SQIVND (reference sequence). With V trimmed by 7 bases and J by 3 bases, 11 bases remained unmatched. CDR3 loop: CASTPGQAIFNQPQHF. The CDR3 DNA follows: TGTGCCAGTACCCCGGGACAGGCGATATTCAATCAGCCCCAGCATTTT.

The chain couples TRBV10-3 to TRBJ2-1; 9 nucleotides agree with TRBD1. In germline, CDR1 is ENHRY, CDR2 SYGVKD. Trimming cost V 4 bases and J 2 bases; bases outside gene matches: 9. This CDR3 comprises 17 residues. The CDR3 nucleotides read TGTGCCATCAGTGGGACGTGGGACAGGGCCCCCTACAATGAGCAGTTCTTC. Protein: CAISGTWDRAPYNEQFF.

This chain's CDR3 is CASSQATGSDEKLFF. DNA of the CDR3: TGCGCCAGCAGCCAAGCGACAGGGAGCGATGAAAAACTGTTTTTT. The chain joins TRBV4-3 to TRBJ1-4; 7 bases fit TRBD1. Germline loops: CDR1 LGHNA, CDR2 YSLEER. V lost 1 base and J lost 6; bases outside the gene matches: 5. This CDR3 has 15 residues.

The rearrangement joins TRBV2 to TRBJ1-6; tentative D call: TRBD1 (6 bases). V was pared by 5 bases and J by 4 bases, with 12 bases between. CDR3 length: 15 amino acids. Germline V gene data show CDR1 as SNHLY and CDR2 as FYNNEI. CDR3 in amino acids: CASSMYRAYNSPLHF. DNA of the CDR3: TGTGCCAGCAGTATGTACAGGGCTTATAATTCACCCCTCCACTTT.

This clone has a handful of counts. The chain combines TRBV2 with TRBJ1-1; 9 bases are a match to TRBD1. The CDR3 is made up of 14 amino acids. The V segment lost 7 bases and the J segment 4 bases; nucleotides outside the gene matches: 7. Germline CDR1 reads SNHLY; CDR2 reads FYNNEI. The CDR3 DNA reads TGTGCCAGCAAGTATCGACAGGGGGGCACTGAAGCTTTCTTT. Residues: CASKYRQGGTEAFF.

The V call is TRBV7-9, the J call TRBJ2-7, with TRBD1 matching over 8 bases. CDR3 length: 14 residues. The V and J ends lost 4 bases and 7 bases, in that order; junction bases with no gene match: 9. Germline CDR1 and CDR2: SEHNR and FQNEAQ (reference sequence). CDR3 DNA: TGTGCCAGCAGCTACTCAGGGGGCGCGGGGGAGCAGTACTTC. This gives the protein CASSYSGGAGEQYF.

The chain joins TRBV5-1 to TRBJ1-2, with a possible D match to TRBD1 (6 bases). The CDR3 has 16 residues. V lost 2 bases to trimming and J lost 7 bases, with 21 bases between them. In germline, CDR1 is SGHRS, CDR2 YFSETQ. DNA for the CDR3: TGCGCCAGCAGCTTATCGGCCGTAGGGGGGGCTGGTGGCTACACCTTC. Protein sequence: CASSLSAVGGAGGYTF.

This clone was counted only a few times. The chain links TRBV4-3 to TRBJ1-3; D is ambiguous. The germline V gene has CDR1 LGHNA and CDR2 YSLEER. The CDR3 is 14 residues long. V was clipped by 0 bases and J by 8 bases, with 11 bases between them. CDR3 sequence reads: CASSQDRGFDTIYF. DNA for the CDR3: TGCGCCAGCAGCCAAGACCGGGGTTTCGACACCATATATTTT.

The chain carries TRBV6-2 or TRBV6-3 and TRBJ2-7; 8 bases map to TRBD1. The CDR3 has 17 amino acids. CDR1 is MNHEY and CDR2 is SVGEGT in the germline V gene. With 0 bases clipped from V and 0 bases from J, the junction kept 7 bases outside the gene matches. CDR3: CASSYSTSGGSSYEQYF. CDR3 in DNA: TGTGCCAGCAGTTACTCGACCTCAGGGGGCAGCTCCTACGAGCAGTACTTC.

This clone was seen once. In DNA form, the CDR3 reads TGTGCCAGCAGTGAAAAATCGGGGGGCCCGCATGGCTACACCTTC. Residues: CASSEKSGGPHGYTF. This rearrangement joins TRBV2 to TRBJ1-2; a possible D gene is TRBD1 (6 bases). This CDR3 has 15 residues. CDR1 SNHLY and CDR2 FYNNEI come from the germline V gene. V lost 2 bases and J 6 bases, leaving 16 bases between the germline ends.

The chain links TRBV5-4 to TRBJ1-2, with TRBD1 identical over 7 bases. V lost 1 base, J lost 2 bases, and 2 bases stayed unmatched. CDR1 SGHNT and CDR2 YYREEE come from the germline V gene (reference sequence). CDR3 length: 14 residues. The CDR3 sequence is CASSLQGVNYGYTF. CDR3 coding DNA: TGTGCCAGCAGCTTGCAGGGGGTAAACTATGGCTACACCTTC.

The table lists this clone with a few counts. The chain uses TRBV7-2 and TRBJ1-3, with 7 bases fitting TRBD1. Losses at the gene ends were 6 bases for V and 0 bases for J; bases not matched to a gene: 2. From germline, CDR1 is SGHTA and CDR2 FQGNSA. This CDR3 region has 14 residues. CDR3 loop: CASSRQGSGNTIYF. As DNA, the CDR3 is TGTGCCAGCAGTAGACAGGGCTCTGGAAACACCATATATTTT.

The chain links TRBV4-1 to TRBJ2-7; D ambiguous. Trimming left V 6 bases short and J 1 base short, with 10 bases between. CDR1 is MGHRA and CDR2 is YSYEKL in the germline V gene. The length of the CDR3 is 13 residues. The CDR3 nucleotides read TGCGCCAGCAGTGCGGCTGGATCCTACGAGCAGTACTTC. Translating gives CASSAAGSYEQYF.

This sequence joins TRBV5-1 and TRBJ2-5; weak D call: TRBD1 (5 bases). The CDR3 sequence is 13 residues long. CDR1 SGHRS and CDR2 YFSETQ come from the germline V gene. The germline V and J ends were trimmed by 0 bases and 7 bases, with 10 bases remaining between them. The CDR3 nucleotides are TGCGCCAGCAGCTTGGGGGGCCGACCGACCCAGTACTTC. It yields the protein CASSLGGRPTQYF.

This chain connects TRBV4-1 to TRBJ2-7, with 8 bases fitting TRBD1. This CDR3 contains 16 residues. Germline CDR1 MGHRA, CDR2 YSYEKL. The ends lost 0 bases at V and 4 bases at J; junction bases unmatched: 8. Written as DNA, the CDR3 is TGCGCCAGCAGCCAAGATCGGCGCGGGACAGGTTACGAGCAGTACTTC. Translating gives CASSQDRRGTGYEQYF.

The rearrangement joins TRBV7-9 to TRBJ1-6; D is possibly TRBD1 (6 bases). The CDR3 is 16 amino acids. V was shortened by 5 bases and J by 9 bases, with 20 bases between the two germline ends. Germline V gives CDR1 SEHNR, CDR2 FQNEAQ (reference sequence). Here the CDR3 reads CASSPRGARDTSPLHF. CDR3 nucleotide sequence: TGTGCCAGCAGCCCACGGGGGGCGAGGGATACTTCACCCCTCCACTTT.

CDR3 protein: CASSTLSGGGQFF. In nucleotides, the CDR3 is TGTGCCAGCAGTACCCTAAGTGGGGGCGGGCAGTTCTTC. J is TRBJ2-1 and V is TRBV6-4, with a tentative D call TRBD1 (6 bases). V was clipped by 5 bases and J by 12 bases, with 17 bases between them. CDR1 MRHNA and CDR2 SNTAGT come from the germline V gene. The length of the CDR3 is 13 residues.

This clone has just one count. The V call is TRBV4-1, the J call TRBJ2-3; the match to TRBD1 covers 7 bases. The CDR3 length is 14 residues. The ends lost 3 bases at V and 6 bases at J; junction bases unmatched: 6. Per the germline V gene, CDR1 is MGHRA and CDR2 is YSYEKL. The CDR3 DNA sequence: TGCGCCAGCAGCCAGGCTGACAGGGTTGATACGCAGTATTTT. It yields the protein CASSQADRVDTQYF.

This clone came up a few times. The chain has TRBV7-9 and TRBJ2-2; 12 bases are shared with TRBD2. Germline-derived CDR1 and CDR2 are SEHNR and FQNEAQ (reference sequence). The V gene end was trimmed by 5 bases and the J gene end by 1 base; junction bases not matched to a gene: 2. This CDR3 spans 16 amino acids. CDR3 nucleotides: TGTGCCAGCAGCGCGACTAGCGGGAGGAACACCGGGGAGCTGTTTTTT. The encoded protein is CASSATSGRNTGELFF.

V and J are TRBV19 and TRBJ2-1; the D gene is possibly TRBD2 (6 bases). The germline V gene has CDR1 LNHDA and CDR2 SQIVND (reference sequence). The CDR3 totals 16 residues. Trimming took off 1 base at V and 0 bases at J, with 10 bases between the two ends. CDR3 bases: TGTGCCAGTAGTATAGGGGGGGAGAGCTCCTACAATGAGCAGTTCTTC. This sequence encodes CASSIGGESSYNEQFF.

The J gene is TRBJ1-2, the V gene TRBV3-1 (or the pseudogene TRBV3-2); 8 bases line up with TRBD1. V trimming: 0 bases; J trimming: 5 bases; junction bases outside the gene matches: 5. Germline CDR1 and CDR2: LGHDT and YNNKEL (reference sequence). The CDR3 loop spans 15 amino acids. CDR3 in DNA: TGTGCCAGCAGCCAAGATCGGGGACAGGTTTATGGCTACACCTTC. As protein: CASSQDRGQVYGYTF.

V gene TRBV29-1 combines with J gene TRBJ2-3, with 9 bases aligning to TRBD2. Trimming took 1 base from V and 2 from J; bases not matched to a gene: 4. This CDR3 is 15 amino acids long. Germline CDR1 SQVTM, CDR2 ANQGSEA. CDR3 amino acids: CSVEVSGGITDTQYF. The DNA for the CDR3 is TGCAGCGTTGAAGTAAGCGGGGGGATCACAGATACGCAGTATTTT.